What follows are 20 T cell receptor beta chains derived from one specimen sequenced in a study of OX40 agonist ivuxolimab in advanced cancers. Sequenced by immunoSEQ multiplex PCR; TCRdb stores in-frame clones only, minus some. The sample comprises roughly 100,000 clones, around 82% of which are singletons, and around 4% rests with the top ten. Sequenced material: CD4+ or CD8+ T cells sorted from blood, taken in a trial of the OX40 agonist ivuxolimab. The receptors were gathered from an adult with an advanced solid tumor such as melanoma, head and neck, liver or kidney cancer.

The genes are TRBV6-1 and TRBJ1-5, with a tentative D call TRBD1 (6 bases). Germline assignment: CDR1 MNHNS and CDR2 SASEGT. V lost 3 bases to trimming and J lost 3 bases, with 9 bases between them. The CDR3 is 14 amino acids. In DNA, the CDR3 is TGTGCCAGCAGTGATCGGACAGCCAATCAGCCCCAGCATTTT. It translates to CASSDRTANQPQHF.

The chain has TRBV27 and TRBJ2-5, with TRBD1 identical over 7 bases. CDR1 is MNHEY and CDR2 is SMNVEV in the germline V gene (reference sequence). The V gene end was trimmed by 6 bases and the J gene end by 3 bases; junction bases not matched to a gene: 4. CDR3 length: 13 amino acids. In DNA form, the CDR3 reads TGTGCCAGCAGCGACAGGGAAGAAGAGACCCAGTACTTC. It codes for CASSDREEETQYF.

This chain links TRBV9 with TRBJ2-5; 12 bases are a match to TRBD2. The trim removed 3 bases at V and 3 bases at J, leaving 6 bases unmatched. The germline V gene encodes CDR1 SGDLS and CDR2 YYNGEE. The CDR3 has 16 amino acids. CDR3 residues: CASSALAGGPEETQYF. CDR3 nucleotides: TGTGCCAGCAGCGCCCTAGCGGGAGGGCCAGAAGAGACCCAGTACTTC.

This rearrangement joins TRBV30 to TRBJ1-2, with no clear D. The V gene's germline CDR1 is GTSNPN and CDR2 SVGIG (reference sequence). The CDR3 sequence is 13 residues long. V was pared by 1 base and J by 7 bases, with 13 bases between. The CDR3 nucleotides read TGTGCCTGGAGTGGAGCAGATAGATCTGGCTACACCTTC. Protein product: CAWSGADRSGYTF. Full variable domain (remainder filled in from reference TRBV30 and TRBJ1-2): SQTIHQWPATLVQPVGSPLSLECTVEGTSNPNLYWYRQAAGRGLQLLFYSVGIGQISSEVPQNLSASRPQDRQFILSSKKLLLSDSGFYLCAWSGADRSGYTFGSGTRLTVV.

CDR3 DNA sequence: TGTGCCAGCTCACCAGGTGCATTGGCCCCGGACCCCTACGAGCAGTACTTC. This codes for CASSPGALAPDPYEQYF. The rearrangement uses TRBV18 and TRBJ2-7; D unresolved. The germline V gene has CDR1 KGHSH and CDR2 LQKENI. The CDR3 sequence is 17 residues long. V lost 2 bases to trimming and J lost 2 bases, with 19 bases between them.

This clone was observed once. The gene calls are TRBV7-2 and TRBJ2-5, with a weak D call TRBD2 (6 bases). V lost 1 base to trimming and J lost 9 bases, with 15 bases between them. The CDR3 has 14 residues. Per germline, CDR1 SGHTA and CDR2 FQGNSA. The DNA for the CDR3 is TGTGCCAGCAGCTTAGATAGCGGCCCAAGGGCCCAGTACTTC. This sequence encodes CASSLDSGPRAQYF.

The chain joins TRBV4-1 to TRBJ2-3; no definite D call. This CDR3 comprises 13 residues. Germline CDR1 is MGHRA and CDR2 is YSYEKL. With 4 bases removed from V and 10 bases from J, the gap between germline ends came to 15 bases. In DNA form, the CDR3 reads TGCGCCAGCAGCCTTCTGGACCCTCCCTCGCAGTATTTT. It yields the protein CASSLLDPPSQYF.

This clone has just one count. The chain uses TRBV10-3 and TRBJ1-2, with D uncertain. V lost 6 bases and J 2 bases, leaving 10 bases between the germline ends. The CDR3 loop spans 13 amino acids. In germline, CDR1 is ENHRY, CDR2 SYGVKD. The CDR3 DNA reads TGTGCCATCAGGCCGGACGGAAACTATGGCTACACCTTC. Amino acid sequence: CAIRPDGNYGYTF.

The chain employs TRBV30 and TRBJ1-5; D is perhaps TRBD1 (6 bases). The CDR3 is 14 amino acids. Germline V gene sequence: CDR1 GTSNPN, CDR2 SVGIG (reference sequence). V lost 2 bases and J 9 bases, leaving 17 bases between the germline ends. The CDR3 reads CAWSRAQGNPPQHF. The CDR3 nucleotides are TGTGCCTGGAGTAGGGCGCAGGGGAACCCGCCCCAGCATTTT. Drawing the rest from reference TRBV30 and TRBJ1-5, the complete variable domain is SQTIHQWPATLVQPVGSPLSLECTVEGTSNPNLYWYRQAAGRGLQLLFYSVGIGQISSEVPQNLSASRPQDRQFILSSKKLLLSDSGFYLCAWSRAQGNPPQHFGDGTRLSIL.

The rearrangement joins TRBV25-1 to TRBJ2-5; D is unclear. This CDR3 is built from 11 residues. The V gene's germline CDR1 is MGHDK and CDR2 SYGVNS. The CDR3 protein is CAAAKGETQYF. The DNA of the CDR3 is TGTGCGGCAGCAAAAGGAGAGACCCAGTACTTC.

The CDR3 coding sequence is TGTGCCAGCAGCTTAAATATACCCTCGACTAGCGGGAGCCCCGGGGAGCTGTTTTTT. It yields the protein CASSLNIPSTSGSPGELFF. The chain employs TRBV7-6 and TRBJ2-2, with TRBD2 identical over 12 bases. The CDR3 is made up of 19 amino acids. Unmatched junction bases numbered 13, after V lost 2 bases and J lost 6 bases. Germline V gene data show CDR1 as SGHVS and CDR2 as FNYEAQ.

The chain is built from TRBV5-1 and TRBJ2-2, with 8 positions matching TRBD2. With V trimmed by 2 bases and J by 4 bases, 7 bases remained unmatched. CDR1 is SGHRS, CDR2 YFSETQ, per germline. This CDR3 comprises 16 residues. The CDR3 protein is CASSFWAGGFTGELFF. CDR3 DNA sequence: TGCGCCAGCAGCTTCTGGGCGGGAGGATTCACCGGGGAGCTGTTTTTT.

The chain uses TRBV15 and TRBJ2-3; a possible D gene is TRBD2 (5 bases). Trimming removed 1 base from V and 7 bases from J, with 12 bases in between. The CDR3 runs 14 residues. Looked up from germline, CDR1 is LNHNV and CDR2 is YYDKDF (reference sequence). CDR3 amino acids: CATSRAWEINTQYF. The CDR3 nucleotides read TGTGCCACCAGCAGAGCTTGGGAGATTAATACGCAGTATTTT.

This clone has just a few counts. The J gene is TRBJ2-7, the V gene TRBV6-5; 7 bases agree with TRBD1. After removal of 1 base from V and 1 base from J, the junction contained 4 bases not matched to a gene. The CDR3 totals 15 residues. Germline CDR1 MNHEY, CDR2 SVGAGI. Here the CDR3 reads CASSYLEDRSYEQYF. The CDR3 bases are TGTGCCAGCAGTTACTTAGAGGACAGGTCCTACGAGCAGTACTTC.

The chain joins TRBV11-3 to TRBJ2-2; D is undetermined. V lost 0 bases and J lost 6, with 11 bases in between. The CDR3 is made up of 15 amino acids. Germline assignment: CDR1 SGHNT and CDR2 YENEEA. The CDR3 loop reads CASSLDRQGSGELFF. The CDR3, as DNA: TGTGCCAGCAGCTTAGATCGCCAAGGATCCGGGGAGCTGTTTTTT.

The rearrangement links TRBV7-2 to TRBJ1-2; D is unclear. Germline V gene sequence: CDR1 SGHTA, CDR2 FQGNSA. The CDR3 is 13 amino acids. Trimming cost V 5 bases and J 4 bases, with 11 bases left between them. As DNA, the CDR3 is TGTGCCAGCAGCCCCCGTAACAGCTATGGCTACACCTTC. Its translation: CASSPRNSYGYTF. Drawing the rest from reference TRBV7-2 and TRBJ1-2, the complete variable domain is GAGVSQSPSNKVTEKGKDVELRCDPISGHTALYWYRQSLGQGLEFLIYFQGNSAPDKSGLPSDRFSAERTGGSVSTLTIQRTQQEDSAVYLCASSPRNSYGYTFGSGTRLTVV.

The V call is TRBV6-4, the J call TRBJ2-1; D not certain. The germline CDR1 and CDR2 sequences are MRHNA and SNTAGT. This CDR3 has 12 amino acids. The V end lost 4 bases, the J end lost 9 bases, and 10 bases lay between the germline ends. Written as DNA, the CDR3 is TGTGCCAGCAGTGCATCGAGTGGTGAGCAGTTCTTC. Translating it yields CASSASSGEQFF.

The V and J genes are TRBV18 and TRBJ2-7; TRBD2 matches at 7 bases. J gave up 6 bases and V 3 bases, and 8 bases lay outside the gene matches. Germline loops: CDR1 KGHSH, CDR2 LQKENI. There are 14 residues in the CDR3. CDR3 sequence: CASSPGTSGGEQYF. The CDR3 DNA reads TGTGCCAGCTCACCGGGGACTTCGGGGGGCGAGCAGTACTTC.

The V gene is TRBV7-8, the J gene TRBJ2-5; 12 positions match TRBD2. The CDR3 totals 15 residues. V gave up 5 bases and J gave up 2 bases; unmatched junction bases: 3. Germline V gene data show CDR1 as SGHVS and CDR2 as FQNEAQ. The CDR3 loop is CASSPGTSGQETQYF. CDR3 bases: TGTGCCAGCAGCCCCGGGACTAGCGGGCAAGAGACCCAGTACTTC.

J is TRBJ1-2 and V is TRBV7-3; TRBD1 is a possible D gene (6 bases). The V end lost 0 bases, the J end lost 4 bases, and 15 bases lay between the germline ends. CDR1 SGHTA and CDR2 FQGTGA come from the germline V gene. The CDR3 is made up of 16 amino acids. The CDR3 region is CASSLTPYTGPYGYTF. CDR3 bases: TGTGCCAGCAGCTTAACCCCTTATACAGGGCCCTATGGCTACACCTTC.